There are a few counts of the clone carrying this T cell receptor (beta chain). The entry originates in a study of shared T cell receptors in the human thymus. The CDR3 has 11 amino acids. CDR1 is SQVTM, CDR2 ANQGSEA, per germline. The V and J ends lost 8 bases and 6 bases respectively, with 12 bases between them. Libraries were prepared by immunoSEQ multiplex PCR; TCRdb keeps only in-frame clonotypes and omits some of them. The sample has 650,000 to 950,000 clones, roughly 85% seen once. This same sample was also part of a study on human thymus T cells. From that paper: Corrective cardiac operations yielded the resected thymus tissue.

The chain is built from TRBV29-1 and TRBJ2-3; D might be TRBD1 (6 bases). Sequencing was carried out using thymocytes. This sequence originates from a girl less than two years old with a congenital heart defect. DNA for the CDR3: TGCAGCCACAGGGACCTGGATACGCAGTATTTT. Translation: CSHRDLDTQYF.